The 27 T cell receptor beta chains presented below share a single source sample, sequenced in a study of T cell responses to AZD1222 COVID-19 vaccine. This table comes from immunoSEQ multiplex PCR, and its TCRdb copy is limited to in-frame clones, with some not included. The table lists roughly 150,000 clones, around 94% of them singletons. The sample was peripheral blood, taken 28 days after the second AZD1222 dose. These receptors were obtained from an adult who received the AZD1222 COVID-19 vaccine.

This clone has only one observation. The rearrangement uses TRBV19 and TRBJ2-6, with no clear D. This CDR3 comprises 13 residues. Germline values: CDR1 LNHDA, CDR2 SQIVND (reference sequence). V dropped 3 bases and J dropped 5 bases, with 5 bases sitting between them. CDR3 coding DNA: TGTGCCAGTAGTATGGGGAGGGCCAACGTCCTGACTTTC. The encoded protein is CASSMGRANVLTF.

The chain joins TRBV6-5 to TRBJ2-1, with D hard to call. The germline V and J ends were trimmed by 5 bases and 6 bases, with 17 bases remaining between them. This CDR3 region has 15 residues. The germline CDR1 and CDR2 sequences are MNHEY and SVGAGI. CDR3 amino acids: CASSPTQTGVNEQFF. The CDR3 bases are TGTGCCAGCAGTCCAACACAAACCGGAGTCAATGAGCAGTTCTTC.

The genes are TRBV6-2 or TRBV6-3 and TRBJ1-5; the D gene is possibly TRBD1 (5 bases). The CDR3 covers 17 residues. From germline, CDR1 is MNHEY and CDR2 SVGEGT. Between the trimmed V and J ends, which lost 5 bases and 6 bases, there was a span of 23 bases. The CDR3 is CASSLPGRVGFPQPQHF. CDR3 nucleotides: TGTGCCAGCAGTCTCCCGGGCAGGGTGGGGTTTCCTCAGCCCCAGCATTTT.

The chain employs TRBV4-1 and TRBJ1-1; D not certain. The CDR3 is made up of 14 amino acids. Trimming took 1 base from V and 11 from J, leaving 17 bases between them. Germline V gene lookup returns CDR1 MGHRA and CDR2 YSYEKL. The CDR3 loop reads CASSQVQAVTGAFF. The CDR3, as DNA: TGCGCCAGCAGCCAAGTCCAGGCCGTCACTGGTGCTTTCTTT.

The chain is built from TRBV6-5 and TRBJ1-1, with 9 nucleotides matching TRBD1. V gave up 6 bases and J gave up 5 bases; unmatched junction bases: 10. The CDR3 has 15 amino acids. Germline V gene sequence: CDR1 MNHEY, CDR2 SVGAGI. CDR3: CASRPLQGARTEAFF. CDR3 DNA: TGTGCCAGCAGGCCTTTACAGGGGGCGAGAACTGAAGCTTTCTTT.

The CDR3 sequence is CASSPGQGGYGYTF. The CDR3 nucleotides read TGTGCCAGCAGCCCGGGACAGGGGGGCTATGGCTACACCTTC. The rearrangement joins TRBV7-2 to TRBJ1-2, with 11 bases that match TRBD1. Unmatched junction bases numbered 3, after V lost 5 bases and J lost 4 bases. Germline assignment: CDR1 SGHTA and CDR2 FQGNSA. The CDR3 runs 14 residues.

Written as DNA, the CDR3 is TGTGCCAGCTCACTACCGACAGTAATGAACACTGAAGCTTTCTTT. This gives the protein CASSLPTVMNTEAFF. The chain links TRBV18 to TRBJ1-1; a weak D match, TRBD1 (5 bases). In germline, CDR1 is KGHSH, CDR2 LQKENI. The CDR3 has 15 residues. V lost 4 bases to trimming and J lost 0 bases, with 12 bases between them.

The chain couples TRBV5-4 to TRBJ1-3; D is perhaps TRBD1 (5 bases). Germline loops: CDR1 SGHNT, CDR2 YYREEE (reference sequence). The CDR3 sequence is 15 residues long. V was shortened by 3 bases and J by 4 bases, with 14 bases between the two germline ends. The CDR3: CASSSYLAGGNTIYF. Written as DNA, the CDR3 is TGTGCCAGCAGCTCCTACTTGGCAGGGGGAAACACCATATATTTT. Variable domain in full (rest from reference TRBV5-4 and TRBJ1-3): ETGVTQSPTHLIKTRGQQVTLRCSSQSGHNTVSWYQQALGQGPQFIFQYYREEENGRGNFPPRFSGLQFPNYSSELNVNALELDDSALYLCASSSYLAGGNTIYFGEGSWLTVV.

The CDR3 protein is CASSQGGTYEQYF. The DNA for the CDR3 is TGTGCCAGCAGCCAAGGGGGGACCTACGAGCAGTACTTC. The chain links TRBV14 to TRBJ2-7, with D perhaps TRBD1 or TRBD2 (5 bases each). The CDR3 extends over 13 amino acids. The ends were cut back, 1 base at V and 2 bases at J, with 6 bases in the middle. Germline V gene sequence: CDR1 SGHDN, CDR2 FVKESK. Full variable domain (outside the CDR3, taken from reference TRBV14 and TRBJ2-7): EAGVTQFPSHSVIEKGQTVTLRCDPISGHDNLYWYRRVMGKEIKFLLHFVKESKQDESGMPNNRFLAERTGGTYSTLKVQPAELEDSGVYFCASSQGGTYEQYFGPGTRLTVT.

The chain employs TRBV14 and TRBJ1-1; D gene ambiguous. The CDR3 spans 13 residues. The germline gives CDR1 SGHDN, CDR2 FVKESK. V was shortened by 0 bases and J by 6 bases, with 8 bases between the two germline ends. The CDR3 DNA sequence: TGTGCCAGCAGCCAAGATCTTAGGTCTGAAGCTTTCTTT. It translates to CASSQDLRSEAFF.

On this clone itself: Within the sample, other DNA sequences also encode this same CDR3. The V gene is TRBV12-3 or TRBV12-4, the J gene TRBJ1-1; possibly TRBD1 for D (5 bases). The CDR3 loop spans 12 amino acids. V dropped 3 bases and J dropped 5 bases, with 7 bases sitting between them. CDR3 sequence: CASSLGVTEAFF. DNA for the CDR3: TGTGCCAGCAGTTTGGGGGTGACTGAAGCTTTCTTT.

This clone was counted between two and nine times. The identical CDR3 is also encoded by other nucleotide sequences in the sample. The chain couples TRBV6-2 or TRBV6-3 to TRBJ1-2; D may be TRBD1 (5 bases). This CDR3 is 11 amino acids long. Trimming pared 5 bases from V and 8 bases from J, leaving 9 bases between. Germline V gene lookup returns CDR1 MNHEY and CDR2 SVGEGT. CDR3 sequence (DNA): TGTGCCAGCAGTCTCGGGGGGGGCTACACCTTC. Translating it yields CASSLGGGYTF.

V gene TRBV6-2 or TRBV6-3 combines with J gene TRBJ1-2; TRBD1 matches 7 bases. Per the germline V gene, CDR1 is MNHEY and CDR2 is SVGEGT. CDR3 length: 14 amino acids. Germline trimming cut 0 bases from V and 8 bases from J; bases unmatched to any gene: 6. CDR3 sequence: CASSYSRGRGGYTF. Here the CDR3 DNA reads TGTGCCAGCAGTTACTCGAGGGGGCGCGGAGGCTACACCTTC.

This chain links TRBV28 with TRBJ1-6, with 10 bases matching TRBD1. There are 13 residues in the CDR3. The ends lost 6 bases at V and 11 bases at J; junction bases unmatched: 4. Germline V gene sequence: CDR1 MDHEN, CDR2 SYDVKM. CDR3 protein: CASRQGQGPPLHF. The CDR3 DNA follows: TGTGCCAGCAGACAGGGACAGGGGCCACCCCTCCACTTT.

The CDR3 loop is CASSQDLGNSYEQYF. The DNA of the CDR3 is TGCGCCAGCAGCCAAGATCTGGGGAACTCCTACGAGCAGTACTTC. V usage is TRBV4-1 and J usage is TRBJ2-7; D gene ambiguous. The CDR3 is 15 amino acids. Germline-derived CDR1 and CDR2 are MGHRA and YSYEKL. The germline V and J ends were trimmed by 0 bases and 0 bases, with 9 bases remaining between them.

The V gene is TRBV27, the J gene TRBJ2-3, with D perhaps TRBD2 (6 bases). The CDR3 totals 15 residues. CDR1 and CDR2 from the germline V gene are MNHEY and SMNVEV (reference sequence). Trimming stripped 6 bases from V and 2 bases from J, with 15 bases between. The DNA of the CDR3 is TGTGCCAGCAGCCCCGGGACTTTGCACACAGATACGCAGTATTTT. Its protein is CASSPGTLHTDTQYF.

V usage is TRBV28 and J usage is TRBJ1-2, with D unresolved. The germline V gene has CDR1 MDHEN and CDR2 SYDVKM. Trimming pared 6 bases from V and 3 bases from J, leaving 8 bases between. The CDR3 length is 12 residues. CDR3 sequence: CASRSDYYGYTF. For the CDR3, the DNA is TGTGCCAGCAGGAGTGACTACTATGGCTACACCTTC.

The CDR3 loop is CASRGEGDSWGEAFF. CDR3 DNA: TGCGCCAGCAGGGGGGAGGGGGACAGTTGGGGTGAAGCTTTCTTT. This sequence joins TRBV10-2 and TRBJ1-1; 7 bases are a match to TRBD1. V lost 6 bases, J lost 7 bases, and 14 bases stayed unmatched. Germline values: CDR1 WSHSY, CDR2 SAAADI. This CDR3 contains 15 residues.

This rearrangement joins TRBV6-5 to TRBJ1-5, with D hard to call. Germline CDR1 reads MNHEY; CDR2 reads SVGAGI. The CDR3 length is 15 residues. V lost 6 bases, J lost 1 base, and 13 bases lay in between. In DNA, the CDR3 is TGTGCCAGCAGGGCGAGGGTGGGGAGCAATCAGCCCCAGCATTTT. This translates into CASRARVGSNQPQHF.

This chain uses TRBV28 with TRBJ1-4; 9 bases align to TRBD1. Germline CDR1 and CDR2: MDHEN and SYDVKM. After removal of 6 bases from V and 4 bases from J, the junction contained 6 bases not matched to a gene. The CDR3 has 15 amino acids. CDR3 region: CASRTGGEGNEKLFF. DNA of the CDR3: TGTGCCAGCAGGACAGGGGGAGAGGGTAATGAAAAACTGTTTTTT.

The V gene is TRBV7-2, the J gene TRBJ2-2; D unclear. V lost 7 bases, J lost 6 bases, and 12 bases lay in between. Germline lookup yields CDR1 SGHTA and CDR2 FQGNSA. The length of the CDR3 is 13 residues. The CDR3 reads CASTLGVAGELFF. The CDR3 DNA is TGTGCCAGCACTTTAGGAGTGGCCGGGGAGCTGTTTTTT.

The CDR3 DNA sequence: TGTGCCAGCAGCGATTGGACAGGGAACGAGCAGTACTTC. As protein: CASSDWTGNEQYF. The gene calls are TRBV6-5 and TRBJ2-7, with TRBD1 matching 8 bases. CDR1 is MNHEY and CDR2 is SVGAGI in the germline V gene. J was trimmed by 5 bases and V by 6 bases; bases with no gene match: 6. The CDR3 length is 13 residues.

CDR3 residues: CATSDWGVDNEQFF. CDR3 in DNA: TGTGCCACCAGTGATTGGGGGGTAGACAATGAGCAGTTCTTC. The V gene is TRBV24-1, the J gene TRBJ2-1; maybe TRBD2 (6 bases). This CDR3 region has 14 residues. Germline loops: CDR1 KGHDR, CDR2 SFDVKD. The V end was cut by 2 bases, the J end by 5 bases, with 9 bases between.

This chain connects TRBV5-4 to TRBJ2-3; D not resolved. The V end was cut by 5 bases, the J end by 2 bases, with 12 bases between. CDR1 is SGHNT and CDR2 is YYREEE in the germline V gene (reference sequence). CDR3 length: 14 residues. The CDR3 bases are TGTGCCAGCAGACTGTCCTCCTCCACAGATACGCAGTATTTT. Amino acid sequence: CASRLSSSTDTQYF.

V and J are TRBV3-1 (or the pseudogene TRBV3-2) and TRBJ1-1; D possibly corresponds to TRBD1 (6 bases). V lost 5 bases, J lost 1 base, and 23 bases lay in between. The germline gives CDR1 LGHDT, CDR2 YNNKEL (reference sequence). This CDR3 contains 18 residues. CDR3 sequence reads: CASSIHPGQSHKNTEAFF. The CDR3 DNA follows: TGTGCCAGCAGCATACACCCCGGACAGTCACACAAGAACACTGAAGCTTTCTTT.

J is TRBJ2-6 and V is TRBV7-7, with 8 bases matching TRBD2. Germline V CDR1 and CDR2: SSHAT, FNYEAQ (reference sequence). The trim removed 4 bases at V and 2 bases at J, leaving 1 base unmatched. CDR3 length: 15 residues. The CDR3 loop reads CASSSGGAGANVLTF. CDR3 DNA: TGTGCCAGCAGCTCCGGGGGGGCTGGGGCCAACGTCCTGACTTTC. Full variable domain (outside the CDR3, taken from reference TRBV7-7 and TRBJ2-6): GAGVSQSPRYKVTKRGQDVTLRCDPISSHATLYWYQQALGQGPEFLTYFNYEAQPDKSGLPSDRFSAERPEGSISTLTIQRTEQRDSAMYRCASSSGGAGANVLTFGAGSRLTVL.

In nucleotides, the CDR3 is TGTGCCAGCAGTCCCTCGGGAGTACCTGAAGCTTTCTTT. Translating gives CASSPSGVPEAFF. This chain uses TRBV12-3 or TRBV12-4 with TRBJ1-1, with D hard to call. Deletions cut 5 bases from V and 6 bases from J, with 13 bases between. This CDR3 is 13 amino acids long.